The next 9 T cell receptor beta chains were all read from a single sample in a study of identical twins. MiXCR was run by TCRdb on the 5' RACE reads, yielding one entry per CDR3 protein. The sample has approximately 230,000 distinct CDR3 sequences; around 6.5% are singletons. The same sample was also used in a study of T cells expressing NK-cell markers.

Sequencing input: CD8+ T cells sorted from blood. The receptor source for this set is a woman under 30 in good health.

This clonotype was counted many times. The genes are TRBV7-9 and TRBJ2-7, with 11 bases matching TRBD2. V lost 5 bases and J lost 2; bases outside the gene matches: 8. Looked up from germline, CDR1 is SEHNR and CDR2 is FQNEAQ (reference sequence). The CDR3 extends over 16 amino acids. CDR3 in DNA: TGTGCCAGCAGCCAAGCCTCGGGACTAGCGGCCTACGAGCAGTACTTC. It is translated as CASSQASGLAAYEQYF.

The table lists this clonotype with a few counts. The chain employs TRBV2 and TRBJ2-7; 7 positions match TRBD1. The V and J ends lost 7 bases and 6 bases, in that order; junction bases with no gene match: 6. In germline, CDR1 is SNHLY, CDR2 FYNNEI. This CDR3 has 12 amino acids. The CDR3 region has the DNA TGTGCCAGCATCCTACAGGGGCGCGAGCAGTACTTC. Translation gives CASILQGREQYF.

The chain employs TRBV19 and TRBJ1-2; possibly TRBD1 for D (6 bases). The germline gives CDR1 LNHDA, CDR2 SQIVND (reference sequence). The CDR3 spans 15 residues. The germline V and J ends were trimmed by 5 bases and 8 bases, with 21 bases remaining between them. In DNA form, the CDR3 reads TGTGCCAGTAGTGGGGGCCAGGCACCCAGAAGGGGCTACACCTTC. Protein product: CASSGGQAPRRGYTF.

This clonotype was counted at least ten times. The chain is built from TRBV7-9 and TRBJ2-7; D might be TRBD1 (5 bases). The ends were cut back, 3 bases at V and 0 bases at J, with 9 bases in the middle. The CDR3 is 14 amino acids. Germline assignment: CDR1 SEHNR and CDR2 FQNEAQ (reference sequence). The CDR3 region has the DNA TGTGCCAGCAGCTTGGGGCAGCCCTCCTACGAGCAGTACTTC. This encodes CASSLGQPSYEQYF.

The chain has TRBV6-5 and TRBJ2-7; no reliable D call. The CDR3 totals 11 residues. The V gene's germline CDR1 is MNHEY and CDR2 SVGAGI. With 10 bases removed from V and 6 bases from J, the gap between germline ends came to 13 bases. CDR3 bases: TGTGCCACCTACTCCGGAAGCGAGCAGTACTTC. It specifies CATYSGSEQYF.

The chain combines TRBV12-3 or TRBV12-4 with TRBJ1-1; D gene uncertain. The CDR3 has 12 amino acids. The ends were cut back, 5 bases at V and 6 bases at J, with 10 bases in the middle. CDR3 coding DNA: TGTGCCAGCAGTCCCCTTTTTTCTGAAGCTTTCTTT. This encodes CASSPLFSEAFF.

With regard to this clonotype: With a much larger clone just one base away, this may be a read error. The chain is built from TRBV13 and TRBJ2-7; D perhaps matches TRBD2 (6 bases). Germline assignment: CDR1 PRHDT and CDR2 FYEKMQ (reference sequence). This CDR3 region has 12 residues. This CDR3 is CATSLGRGEQYF. CDR3 nucleotides: TGTGCCACCAGCTTAGGTCGGGGGGAGCAGTACTTC.

V gene TRBV15 combines with J gene TRBJ1-2, with D possibly being TRBD1 (5 bases). The CDR3 covers 15 residues. Deletions cut 0 bases from V and 5 bases from J, with 13 bases between. Per the germline V gene, CDR1 is LNHNV and CDR2 is YYDKDF (reference sequence). The CDR3 nucleotides are TGTGCCACCAGCAGAGATCAGGGCGCCTGGTATGGCTACACCTTC. Translation gives CATSRDQGAWYGYTF.

This clonotype was seen many times. Compared with germline, one end of the junction differs, possibly owing to a read error. The chain combines TRBV29-1 with TRBJ1-1; D unresolved. CDR3 length: 12 residues. From germline, CDR1 is SQVTM and CDR2 ANQGSEA. Here the CDR3 reads CSVEDWVTEAFF. The CDR3 nucleotides read TGCAGCGTAGAAGACTGGGTCACTGAAGCTTTCTTT. Full variable domain (missing parts from reference TRBV29-1 and TRBJ1-1): SAVISQKPSRDICQRGTSLTIQCQVDSQVTMMFWYRQQPGQSLTLIATANQGSEATYESGFVIDKFPISRPNLTFSTLTVSNMSPEDSSIYLCSVEDWVTEAFFGQGTRLTVV.